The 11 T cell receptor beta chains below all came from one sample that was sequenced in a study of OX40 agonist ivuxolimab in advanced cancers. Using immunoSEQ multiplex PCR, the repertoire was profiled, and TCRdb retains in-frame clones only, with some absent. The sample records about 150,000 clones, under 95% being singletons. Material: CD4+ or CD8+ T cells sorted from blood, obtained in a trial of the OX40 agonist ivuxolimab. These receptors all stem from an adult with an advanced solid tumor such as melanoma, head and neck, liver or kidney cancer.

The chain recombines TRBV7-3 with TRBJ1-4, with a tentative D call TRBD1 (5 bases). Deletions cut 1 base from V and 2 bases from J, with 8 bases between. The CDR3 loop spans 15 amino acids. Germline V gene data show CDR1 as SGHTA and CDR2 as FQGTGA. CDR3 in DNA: TGTGCCAGCAGCTTAAGAGCAGGGACTAATGAAAAACTGTTTTTT. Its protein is CASSLRAGTNEKLFF.

CDR3 in DNA: TGTGCCAGCAGTCTCCTCTACGAGCAGTACTTC. Translated, it gives CASSLLYEQYF. This chain connects TRBV6-5 to TRBJ2-7; no definite D call. Germline V gives CDR1 MNHEY, CDR2 SVGAGI. The CDR3 loop spans 11 amino acids. The V end lost 5 bases, the J end lost 3 bases, and 5 bases lay between the germline ends.

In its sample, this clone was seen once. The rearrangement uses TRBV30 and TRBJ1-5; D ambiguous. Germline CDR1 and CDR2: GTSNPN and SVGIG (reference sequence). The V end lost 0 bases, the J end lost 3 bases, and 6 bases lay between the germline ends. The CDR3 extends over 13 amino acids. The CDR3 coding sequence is TGTGCCTGGAGTGTTTTGGACAATCAGCCCCAGCATTTT. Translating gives CAWSVLDNQPQHF. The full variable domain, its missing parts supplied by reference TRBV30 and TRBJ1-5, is SQTIHQWPATLVQPVGSPLSLECTVEGTSNPNLYWYRQAAGRGLQLLFYSVGIGQISSEVPQNLSASRPQDRQFILSSKKLLLSDSGFYLCAWSVLDNQPQHFGDGTRLSIL.

The CDR3 DNA reads as TGTGCCAGCAGTTACTCGTCGAGGTCGAACACTGAAGCTTTCTTT. This encodes CASSYSSRSNTEAFF. This chain joins TRBV6-5 and TRBJ1-1; D remains ambiguous. The germline CDR1 and CDR2 sequences are MNHEY and SVGAGI. Trimming stripped 0 bases from V and 1 base from J, with 9 bases between. The CDR3 contains 15 residues.

This CDR3 reads CASSPGSGGNTDTQYF. The CDR3 nucleotides read TGTGCCAGCAGTCCCGGTAGCGGGGGGAACACAGATACGCAGTATTTT. V gene TRBV7-9 combines with J gene TRBJ2-3; 10 nucleotides line up with TRBD2. Unmatched junction bases numbered 8, after V lost 6 bases and J lost 2 bases. The CDR3 is 16 amino acids. CDR1 and CDR2 from the germline V gene are SEHNR and FQNEAQ (reference sequence).

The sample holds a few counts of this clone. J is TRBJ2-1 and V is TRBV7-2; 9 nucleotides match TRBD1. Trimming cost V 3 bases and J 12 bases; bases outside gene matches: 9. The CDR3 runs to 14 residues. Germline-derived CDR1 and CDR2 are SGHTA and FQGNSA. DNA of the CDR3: TGTGCCAGCAGCTTTCCGGGACAGGGCACCGCGCAGTTCTTC. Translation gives CASSFPGQGTAQFF.

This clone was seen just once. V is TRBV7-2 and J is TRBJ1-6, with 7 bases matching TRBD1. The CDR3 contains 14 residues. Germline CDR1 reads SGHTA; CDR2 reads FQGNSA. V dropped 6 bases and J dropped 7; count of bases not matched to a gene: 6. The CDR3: CASSGQVLNSPLHF. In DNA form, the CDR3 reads TGTGCCAGCAGTGGACAGGTCCTAAATTCACCCCTCCACTTT.

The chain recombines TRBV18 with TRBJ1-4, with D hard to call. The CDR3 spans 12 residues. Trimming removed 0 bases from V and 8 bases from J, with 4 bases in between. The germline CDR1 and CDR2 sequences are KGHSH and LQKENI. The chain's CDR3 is CASSPPGEKLFF. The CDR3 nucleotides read TGTGCCAGCTCACCACCGGGAGAAAAACTGTTTTTT.

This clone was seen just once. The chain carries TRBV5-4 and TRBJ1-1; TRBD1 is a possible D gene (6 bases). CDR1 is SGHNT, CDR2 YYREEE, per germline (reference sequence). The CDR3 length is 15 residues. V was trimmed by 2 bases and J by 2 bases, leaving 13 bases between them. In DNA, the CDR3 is TGTGCCAGCAGCTTCCAGGGGAGAGGAAACACTGAAGCTTTCTTT. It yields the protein CASSFQGRGNTEAFF.

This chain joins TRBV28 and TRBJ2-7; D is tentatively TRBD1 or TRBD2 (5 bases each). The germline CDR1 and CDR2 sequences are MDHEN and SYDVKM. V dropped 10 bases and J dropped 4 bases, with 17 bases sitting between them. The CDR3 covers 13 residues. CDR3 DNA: TGTGCCACACAACTTACGGGGCCTTACGAGCAGTACTTC. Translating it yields CATQLTGPYEQYF.

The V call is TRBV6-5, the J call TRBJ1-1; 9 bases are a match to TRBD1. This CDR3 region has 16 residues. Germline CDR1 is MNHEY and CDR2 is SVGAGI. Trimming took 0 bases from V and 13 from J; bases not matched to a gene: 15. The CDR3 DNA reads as TGTGCCAGCAGTTACTCCCCGGACAGGGGCCGAGCGCACGGTTTCTTT. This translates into CASSYSPDRGRAHGFF.